Listed below are T cell receptor beta chains from one sample, sequenced in a study of T cell repertoires in cytomegalovirus infection. One entry per CDR3 protein, called by TCRdb with MiXCR from the reads. The table shows some 240,000 distinct CDR3 sequences, with 15% to 20% occurring only once. Sequences were obtained from CD8+ T cells from PBMCs. The receptor source for this set is a human donor in good health (CMV status not recorded). Some clones in this sample may be carry-over from other donors' samples. Both conserved end residues are part of each CDR3. The D gene is left open where the match is weak. Not all rows give a size; the values are once, few, many and, for expanded clones, a class.

d_call	clone_size	v_call	j_call	cdr3_aa	cdr3_nt
.	.	TRBV4-1	TRBJ1-1	CASSQDFGSEAFF	TGCGCCAGCAGCCAAGATTTTGGATCGGAAGCTTTCTTT
.	.	TRBV6-6	TRBJ1-5	CASSYSGASQPQHF	TGTGCCAGCAGTTACTCGGGGGCCAGTCAGCCCCAGCATTTT
TRBD2	many	TRBV7-8	TRBJ2-7	CASSLGLASSYEQYF	TGTGCCAGCAGCCTGGGACTAGCAAGCTCCTACGAGCAGTACTTC
.	once	TRBV12-3/TRBV12-4	TRBJ2-3	CASTGQSRDTQYF	TGTGCCAGCACGGGCCAAAGCAGAGATACGCAGTATTTT
TRBD1	few	TRBV15	TRBJ2-7	CATSVGTDYEQYF	TGTGCCACCAGCGTCGGGACAGACTACGAGCAGTACTTC
.	many	TRBV6-2/TRBV6-3	TRBJ1-1	CASTPGANTEAFF	TGTGCCAGCACCCCGGGAGCTAACACTGAAGCTTTCTTT
.	.	TRBV6-4	TRBJ2-6	CASSEKASGANVLTF	TGTGCCAGCAGTGAGAAGGCCTCTGGGGCCAACGTCCTGACTTTC
.	.	TRBV6-5	TRBJ2-1	CASSYLTVSYNEQFF	TGTGCCAGCAGTTACTTAACGGTCTCCTACAATGAGCAGTTCTTC
.	.	TRBV6-1	TRBJ2-7	CASSPDGGEQYF	TGTGCCAGCTCGCCCGACGGAGGAGAGCAGTACTTC
.	many	TRBV9	TRBJ2-1	CASSLTSYNEQFF	TGTGCCAGCAGCTTGACTAGTTACAATGAGCAGTTCTTC
TRBD1	.	TRBV2	TRBJ1-5	CASSGALTGDYSNQPQHF	TGTGCCAGCAGTGGGGCCTTAACAGGGGATTATAGCAATCAGCCCCAGCATTTT
.	.	TRBV4-1	TRBJ1-1	CASSQEPLMGLNTEAFF	TGCGCCAGCAGCCAAGAACCCCTCATGGGGCTGAACACTGAAGCTTTCTTT
.	few	TRBV20-1	TRBJ2-4	CSARDFQGEGNIQYF	TGCAGTGCTAGAGATTTCCAGGGGGAGGGAAACATTCAGTACTTC
TRBD1	.	TRBV12-5	TRBJ1-1	CASGLERRQGKGTEAFF	TGTGCTAGTGGTTTGGAACGACGACAGGGGAAGGGCACTGAAGCTTTCTTT
TRBD1	once	TRBV4-3	TRBJ2-7	CASSPGQGGGYEQYF	TGCGCCAGCAGCCCCGGACAGGGAGGAGGCTACGAGCAGTACTTC
.	few	TRBV5-4	TRBJ1-6	CASSQGTDSSYNSPLHF	TGTGCCAGCAGCCAGGGGACGGACAGCTCCTATAATTCACCCCTCCACTTT
.	many	TRBV6-6	TRBJ1-5	CASSYILGGPQHF	TGTGCCAGCAGTTACATCTTGGGGGGGCCCCAGCATTTT
.	few	TRBV4-1	TRBJ1-1	CASSQALLMNTEAFF	TGCGCCAGCAGCCAAGCTCTGCTTATGAACACTGAAGCTTTCTTT
.	.	TRBV4-1	TRBJ2-1	CASSHPGSYNEQFF	TGCGCCAGCAGCCATCCGGGAAGCTACAATGAGCAGTTCTTC
TRBD1	.	TRBV5-8	TRBJ1-6	CASSQGKYTGVSPLHF	TGTGCCAGCAGCCAGGGAAAATATACAGGGGTTTCACCCCTCCACTTT
.	.	TRBV7-9	TRBJ2-5	CASSDPARGQETQYF	TGTGCCAGCAGCGACCCCGCGAGGGGACAAGAGACCCAGTACTTC
TRBD1	.	TRBV4-2	TRBJ1-1	CASSQVGTGRTEAFF	TGTGCCAGCAGCCAAGTGGGGACAGGGAGGACTGAAGCTTTCTTT
.	few	TRBV28	TRBJ2-5	CASSLGSGYQETQYF	TGTGCCAGCAGTCTCGGGTCAGGGTACCAAGAGACCCAGTACTTC
.	many	TRBV7-6	TRBJ1-1	CASSLSGPNTEAFF	TGTGCCAGCAGCTTATCAGGGCCTAACACTGAAGCTTTCTTT
.	.	TRBV12-3/TRBV12-4	TRBJ1-5	CASSPRRGQPQHF	TGTGCCAGCAGTCCCCGAAGGGGTCAGCCCCAGCATTTT
.	.	TRBV4-1	TRBJ2-2	CASSQPGDTISTGELFF	TGTGCCAGCAGCCAGCCCGGGGACACAATCTCCACCGGGGAGCTGTTTTTT
.	.	TRBV28	TRBJ2-1	CASSLNSPVYNEQFF	TGTGCCAGCAGTTTAAATAGTCCGGTTTACAATGAGCAGTTCTTC
TRBD1	.	TRBV19	TRBJ2-3	CASSPTGGLTDTQYF	TGTGCCAGTAGCCCCACAGGGGGCCTCACAGATACGCAGTATTTT
.	many	TRBV7-2	TRBJ2-2	CASSPRGGNAGELFF	TGTGCCAGCAGCCCAAGGGGGGGGAATGCCGGGGAGCTGTTTTTT
.	many	TRBV2	TRBJ1-2	CASSAYRQTYTF	TGTGCCAGCAGTGCCTATCGACAGACCTACACCTTC
.	.	TRBV28	TRBJ1-6	CASSFPGESSYNSPLHF	TGTGCCAGCAGTTTTCCAGGGGAAAGCTCCTATAATTCACCCCTCCACTTT
.	few	TRBV7-3	TRBJ2-3	CASSRPGKRHTDTQYF	TGTGCCAGCAGCCGCCCCGGGAAGCGGCACACAGATACGCAGTATTTT
TRBD1	many	TRBV7-2	TRBJ1-2	CASSLAGQVGLYGYTF	TGTGCCAGCAGCTTAGCCGGACAGGTCGGGCTCTATGGCTACACCTTC
.	many	TRBV28	TRBJ1-5	CASSLRQGNQPQHF	TGTGCCAGCAGTTTACGGCAGGGGAATCAGCCCCAGCATTTT
.	.	TRBV12-3/TRBV12-4	TRBJ2-1	CASSLGGLYSEQFF	TGTGCCAGCAGTTTAGGGGGCCTCTACAGTGAGCAGTTCTTC
.	.	TRBV29-1	TRBJ2-5	CSVGIGETQYF	TGCAGCGTTGGAATAGGAGAGACCCAGTACTTC
TRBD1	few	TRBV7-9	TRBJ1-6	CASSASRDRLSPLHF	TGTGCCAGCAGCGCCTCCCGGGACAGACTTTCACCCCTCCACTTT
TRBD1	few	TRBV5-8	TRBJ2-7	CASSLDSFGQGGFSYEQYF	TGTGCCAGCAGCTTGGACTCTTTTGGACAGGGGGGATTTTCCTACGAGCAGTACTTC
TRBD2	few	TRBV7-2	TRBJ2-1	CASSSLAGGHNEQFF	TGTGCCAGCAGCTCTCTAGCGGGGGGGCACAATGAGCAGTTCTTC
.	few	TRBV6-1	TRBJ2-2	CASSEGWGTGELFF	TGTGCCAGCAGTGAAGGGTGGGGCACCGGGGAGCTGTTTTTT
TRBD1	many	TRBV7-8	TRBJ2-7	CASSHRQGILDEQYF	TGTGCCAGCAGCCACCGACAGGGGATCTTGGACGAGCAGTACTTC
.	few	TRBV19	TRBJ1-1	CASSIAGSTEAFF	TGTGCCAGTAGTATAGCCGGCTCAACTGAAGCTTTCTTT
.	few	TRBV19	TRBJ2-5	CASTGWQQGETQYF	TGTGCCAGTACTGGCTGGCAGCAAGGGGAGACCCAGTACTTC
.	.	TRBV11-3	TRBJ2-1	CASSLGWGVEQFF	TGTGCCAGCAGCTTAGGGTGGGGCGTTGAGCAGTTCTTC
.	.	TRBV27	TRBJ2-2	CATKDWRANTGELFF	TGTGCCACTAAAGATTGGCGGGCGAACACCGGGGAGCTGTTTTTT
.	many	TRBV7-2	TRBJ1-5	CASSLIEEWQPQHF	TGTGCCAGCAGCTTGATCGAGGAGTGGCAGCCCCAGCATTTT
.	few	TRBV4-1	TRBJ1-2	CASSQERASFYGYTF	TGCGCCAGCAGCCAAGAGAGGGCGAGTTTCTATGGCTACACCTTC
.	.	TRBV13	TRBJ1-2	CASSPQGFPGYTF	TGTGCCAGCAGCCCACAGGGATTTCCCGGCTACACCTTC
.	.	TRBV20-1	TRBJ1-1	CSARAGVEAFF	TGCAGTGCTAGAGCCGGCGTTGAAGCTTTCTTT
.	many	TRBV12-3/TRBV12-4	TRBJ1-2	CASSPPGPLYGYTF	TGTGCCAGCAGCCCTCCGGGCCCCCTCTATGGCTACACCTTC
TRBD1	few	TRBV9	TRBJ1-2	CASSVAPTGDIYGYTF	TGTGCCAGCAGCGTAGCCCCGACAGGGGATATCTATGGCTACACCTTC
TRBD1	few	TRBV7-9	TRBJ1-4	CASSQTGGNEKLFF	TGTGCCAGCAGCCAGACAGGGGGTAATGAAAAACTGTTTTTT
.	many	TRBV7-2	TRBJ1-2	CASSPNWGVEYGYTF	TGTGCCAGCAGCCCCAACTGGGGGGTCGAGTATGGCTACACCTTC
.	many	TRBV7-2	TRBJ1-3	CASSQSIAAVAGNTIYF	TGTGCCAGCAGCCAGTCGATCGCGGCGGTAGCTGGAAACACCATATATTTT
TRBD1	many	TRBV28	TRBJ1-2	CASQTGTGASNYGYTF	TGTGCCAGCCAGACCGGGACAGGCGCATCTAACTATGGCTACACCTTC
.	.	TRBV15	TRBJ1-4	CATSSSATNEKLFF	TGTGCCACCAGCAGCAGTGCAACTAATGAAAAACTGTTTTTT
.	many	TRBV7-2	TRBJ1-3	CASSPHHGVNTIYF	TGTGCCAGCAGCCCGCACCATGGGGTGAACACCATATATTTT
.	few	TRBV28	TRBJ1-6	CASSPPGPTATLHF	TGTGCCAGCAGTCCTCCGGGGCCCACCGCCACCCTCCACTTT